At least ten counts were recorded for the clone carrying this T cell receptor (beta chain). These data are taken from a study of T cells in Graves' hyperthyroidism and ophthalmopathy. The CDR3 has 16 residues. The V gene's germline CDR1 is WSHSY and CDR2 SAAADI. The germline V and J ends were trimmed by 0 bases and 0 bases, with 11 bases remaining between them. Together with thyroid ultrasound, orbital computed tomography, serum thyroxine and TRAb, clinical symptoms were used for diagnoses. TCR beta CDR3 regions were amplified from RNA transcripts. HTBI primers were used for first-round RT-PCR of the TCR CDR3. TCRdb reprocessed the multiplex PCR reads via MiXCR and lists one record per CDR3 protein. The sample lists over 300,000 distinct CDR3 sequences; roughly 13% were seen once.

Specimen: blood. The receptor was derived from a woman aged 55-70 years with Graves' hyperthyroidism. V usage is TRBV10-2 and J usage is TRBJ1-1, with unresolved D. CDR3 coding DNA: TGCGCCAGCAGTGAGTCGACTCGACGTTTGAACACTGAAGCTTTCTTT. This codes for CASSESTRRLNTEAFF.